This T cell receptor beta chain is from a study of CXCR3-negative and CXCR3-positive naive CD8 T cells. Across the whole study: The libraries yielded about 130 million TRB reads, about 1.5 +/- 0.3 million each.

All TRB cDNA libraries came from 5' RACE performed with UMI labels. TCRdb derives one entry per CDR3 protein from the 5' RACE reads, leaving out DNA. In all, the sample yields a few thousand distinct CDR3 sequences. Findings of the study overall: Comparably high diversity marked both naive subsets, whereas memory CD8+ cells had much lower diversity. Researchers report CXCR3 expression partially decreased after cryopreservation, with fresh PBMCs used in most assays.

For this clonotype: Its target is unknown.

In triplicate, each CD8+ T cell subset was sorted at 300,000 cells per replicate. This sequence was found in a human donor in good health. Some clones in this sample may be carry-over from other donors' samples. The sample consisted of naive CXCR3- CD8+ T cells from blood. Subset denoted: CD45RO-CCR7+CD27+CD95- naive CD8+ T cells lacking CXCR3 (TNR3-).

The CDR3 spells CASSSIETQYF. The chain uses TRBV19 and TRBJ2-5. The CDR3 is 11 residues long. Germline lookup yields CDR1 LNHDA and CDR2 SQIVND (reference sequence).